The clone carrying this TCR beta chain turned up a few times. Its antigen is unknown. Trimming stripped 0 bases from V and 4 bases from J, with 13 bases between. The germline V gene encodes CDR1 SGHRS and CDR2 YFSETQ. This CDR3 is 15 amino acids long. These data originate in a study of cytomegalovirus exposure and HLA in healthy donors. The wider study: Inside one of the first data releases sat around 85 million unique TCRs taken from HLA-typed donors.

The PCR employed 60 Vbeta primers together with 13 Jbeta primers. Produced via immunoSEQ multiplex PCR; TCRdb's table is partial and in-frame only. The table lists 150,000 to 200,000 clones, about 80% of them singletons. Findings of the study overall: The authors excluded some V segments, including TRBV6-2 and TRBV6-3, as indistinguishable.

Healthy bone marrow donors made up the donors. The TCR sequence derives from a middle-aged man in good health and CMV-seronegative. The sample comprised PBMCs. The J gene is TRBJ1-1, the V gene TRBV5-1; D uncertain. CDR3 loop: CASSLDEGYGTEAFF. CDR3 DNA: TGCGCCAGCAGCTTGGACGAGGGTTATGGCACTGAAGCTTTCTTT.